This note documents a single T cell receptor (beta chain) sequence. Profiling relied on immunoSEQ multiplex PCR, and the TCRdb table lists in-frame clones only, not all of them. The sample holds tens of thousands of clones, roughly nine tenths seen once. This CDR3 has 19 residues. The trim removed 0 bases at V and 7 bases at J, leaving 14 bases unmatched. The germline gives CDR1 MNHEY, CDR2 SMNVEV (reference sequence). This specimen belongs to a study of OX40 agonist ivuxolimab in advanced cancers. The clonotype comes from an adult with an advanced solid tumor such as melanoma, head and neck, liver or kidney cancer. This sample comprised CD4+ or CD8+ T cells sorted from blood, obtained in a trial of the OX40 agonist ivuxolimab. The chain has TRBV27 and TRBJ2-1; 11 bases fit TRBD2. The chain's CDR3 is CASSLSLTRLAGSLNEQFF. The CDR3 DNA reads as TGTGCCAGCAGTTTATCGCTGACGCGACTAGCGGGGTCGTTGAATGAGCAGTTCTTC.